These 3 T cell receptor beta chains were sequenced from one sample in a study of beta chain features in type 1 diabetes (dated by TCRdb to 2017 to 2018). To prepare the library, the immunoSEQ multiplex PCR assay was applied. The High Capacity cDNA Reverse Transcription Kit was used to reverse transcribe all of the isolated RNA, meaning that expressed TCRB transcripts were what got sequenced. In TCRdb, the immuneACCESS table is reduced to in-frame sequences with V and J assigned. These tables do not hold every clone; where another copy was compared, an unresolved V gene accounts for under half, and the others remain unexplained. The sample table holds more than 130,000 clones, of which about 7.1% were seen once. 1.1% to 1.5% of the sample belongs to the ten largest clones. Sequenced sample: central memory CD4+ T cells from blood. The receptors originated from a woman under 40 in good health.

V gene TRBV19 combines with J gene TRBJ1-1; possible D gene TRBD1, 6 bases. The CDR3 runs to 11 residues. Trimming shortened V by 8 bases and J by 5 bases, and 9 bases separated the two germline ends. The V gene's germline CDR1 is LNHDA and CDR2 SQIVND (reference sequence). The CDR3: CASGGFTEAFF. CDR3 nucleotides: TGTGCCAGTGGGGGCTTTACTGAAGCTTTCTTT.

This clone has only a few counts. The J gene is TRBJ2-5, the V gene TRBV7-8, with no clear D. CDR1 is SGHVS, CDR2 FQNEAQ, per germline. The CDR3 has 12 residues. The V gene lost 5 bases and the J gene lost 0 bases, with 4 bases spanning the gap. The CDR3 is CASSAYQETQYF. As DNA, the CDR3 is TGTGCCAGCAGCGCGTACCAAGAGACCCAGTACTTC.

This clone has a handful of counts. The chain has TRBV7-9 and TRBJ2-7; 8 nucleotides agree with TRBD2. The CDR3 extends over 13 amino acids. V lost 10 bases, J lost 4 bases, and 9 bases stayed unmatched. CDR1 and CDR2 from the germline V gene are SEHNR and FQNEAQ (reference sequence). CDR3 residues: CAIDRASGYEQYF. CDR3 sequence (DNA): TGTGCCATCGACCGGGCTAGCGGGTACGAGCAGTACTTC.